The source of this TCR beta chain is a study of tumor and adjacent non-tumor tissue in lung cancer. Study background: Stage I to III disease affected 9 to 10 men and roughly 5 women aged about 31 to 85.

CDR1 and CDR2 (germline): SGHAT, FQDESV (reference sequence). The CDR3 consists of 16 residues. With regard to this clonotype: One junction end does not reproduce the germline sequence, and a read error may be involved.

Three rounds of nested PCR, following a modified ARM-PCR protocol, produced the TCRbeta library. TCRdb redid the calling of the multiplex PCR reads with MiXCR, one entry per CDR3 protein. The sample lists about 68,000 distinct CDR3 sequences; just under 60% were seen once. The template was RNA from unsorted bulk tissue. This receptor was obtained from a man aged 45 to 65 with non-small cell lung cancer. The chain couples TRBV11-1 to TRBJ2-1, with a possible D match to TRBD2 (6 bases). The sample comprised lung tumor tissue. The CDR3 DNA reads TGTGCCAGCAGCTCCCGGGGAGGAGACTCCTATAATGAGCAGTTCTTC. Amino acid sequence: CASSSRGGDSYNEQFF.